These 30 T cell receptor beta chains were all obtained from the same sample, sequenced in a study of response to subunit inactivated influenza vaccine. TCRdb called the RT-PCR reads again in MiXCR, with one record for every CDR3 protein. The profile shows about 570,000 distinct CDR3 sequences, roughly 12% of them singletons. This same sample was also part of a study on T cells expressing NK-cell markers. That work contributes: Template switching by 5'RACE with UMIs generated the TCR beta cDNA.

The sequencing used PBMCs from blood, collected on the day of vaccination. The receptors here all came from a man aged 45-65 years who received an inactivated influenza vaccine.

This clonotype appeared a few times. The CDR3: CATSDFGGGTGELFF. The CDR3 nucleotides read TGTGCCACCAGTGATTTCGGGGGCGGTACCGGGGAGCTGTTTTTT. V and J are TRBV24-1 and TRBJ2-2; D may be TRBD1 or TRBD2 (6 bases each). CDR3 length: 15 residues. CDR1 and CDR2 from the germline V gene are KGHDR and SFDVKD. The V end lost 1 base, the J end lost 5 bases, and 10 bases lay between the germline ends.

This clonotype has ten or more counts. V usage is TRBV5-1 and J usage is TRBJ1-2, with D unclear. Trimming removed 0 bases from V and 7 bases from J, with 10 bases in between. This CDR3 has 13 amino acids. CDR1 is SGHRS, CDR2 YFSETQ, per germline. The DNA for the CDR3 is TGCGCCAGCAGCTTGGAGTCAGGATTTGGCTACACCTTC. It yields the protein CASSLESGFGYTF.

This clonotype was counted between two and nine times. The J gene is TRBJ2-1, the V gene TRBV19, with 16 bases that match TRBD2. This CDR3 has 15 residues. Looked up from germline, CDR1 is LNHDA and CDR2 is SQIVND (reference sequence). The junction had 4 bases not matched to a gene; V was cut back by 5 bases and J by 9 bases. The CDR3 DNA sequence: TGTGCCAGTAGTGGGGGACTAGCGGGAGGGGGTGAGCAGTTCTTC. Amino acids: CASSGGLAGGGEQFF. The full variable domain, completed using reference TRBV19 and TRBJ2-1, is DGGITQSPKYLFRKEGQNVTLSCEQNLNHDAMYWYRQDPGQGLRLIYYSQIVNDFQKGDIAEGYSVSREKKESFPLTVTSAQKNPTAFYLCASSGGLAGGGEQFFGPGTRLTVL.

The chain couples TRBV27 to TRBJ2-2; TRBD1 aligns across 7 bases. V was pared by 6 bases and J by 3 bases, with 13 bases of the junction left unmatched. Germline V gene lookup returns CDR1 MNHEY and CDR2 SMNVEV (reference sequence). CDR3 length: 17 residues. The CDR3 here is CASSPFPGQIHTGELFF. The CDR3 DNA reads as TGTGCCAGCAGCCCCTTCCCGGGACAGATTCACACCGGGGAGCTGTTTTTT.

The J gene is TRBJ2-1, the V gene TRBV20-1; D not resolved. Trimming took off 0 bases at V and 5 bases at J, with 26 bases between the two ends. Per the germline V gene, CDR1 is DFQATT and CDR2 is SNEGSKA (reference sequence). This CDR3 has 19 amino acids. CDR3 sequence reads: CSARDPPSLGPAPNNEQFF. The CDR3 DNA reads TGCAGTGCTAGAGACCCCCCTTCCCTTGGCCCGGCCCCAAACAATGAGCAGTTCTTC.

This clonotype has just a few counts. The V and J genes are TRBV5-1 and TRBJ2-7; a possible D gene is TRBD2 (5 bases). This CDR3 has 14 amino acids. Germline lookup yields CDR1 SGHRS and CDR2 YFSETQ. Trimming took 3 bases from V and 2 from J, leaving 12 bases between them. CDR3 protein: CASSSDGIPYEQYF. CDR3 nucleotide sequence: TGCGCCAGCAGCTCCGACGGGATTCCCTACGAGCAGTACTTC.

The chain joins TRBV2 to TRBJ2-3; possibly TRBD2 for D (6 bases). There are 13 residues in the CDR3. CDR1 and CDR2 from the germline V gene are SNHLY and FYNNEI. V lost 1 base and J 7 bases, leaving 9 bases between the germline ends. This CDR3 is CASSEGGVHTQYF. CDR3 nucleotides: TGTGCCAGCAGTGAAGGCGGGGTTCATACGCAGTATTTT.

This clonotype was counted only a few times. The chain carries TRBV4-3 and TRBJ1-1, with D possibly being TRBD1 (6 bases). CDR3 length: 15 residues. Trimming took off 4 bases at V and 7 bases at J, with 19 bases between the two ends. Germline lookup yields CDR1 LGHNA and CDR2 YSLEER. The CDR3 DNA sequence: TGCGCCAGCAGCCGAAGGGACAAAGATCGGATTGAAGCTTTCTTT. Translation gives CASSRRDKDRIEAFF.

V gene TRBV7-9 combines with J gene TRBJ1-2, with D possibly matching TRBD1 (6 bases). The CDR3 has 16 amino acids. Looked up from germline, CDR1 is SEHNR and CDR2 is FQNEAQ (reference sequence). V shed 4 bases and J shed 8 bases, with 23 bases lying between them. The CDR3 sequence: CASSSSIGGRVTGYTF. The CDR3 DNA reads as TGTGCCAGCAGCTCAAGTATCGGGGGGCGAGTTACGGGCTACACCTTC.

This clonotype was seen repeatedly, ten times or more. This chain joins TRBV5-6 and TRBJ1-1, with 9 bases lining up with TRBD1. The germline CDR1 and CDR2 sequences are SGHDT and YYEEEE. J was trimmed by 0 bases and V by 6 bases; bases with no gene match: 6. There are 15 residues in the CDR3. CDR3 protein: CASTRGQGLNTEAFF. The CDR3 DNA follows: TGTGCCAGCACCCGGGGACAGGGCCTGAACACTGAAGCTTTCTTT.

This clonotype has a handful of counts. This chain connects TRBV5-5 to TRBJ2-5, with a weak D call TRBD1 (6 bases). The V gene's germline CDR1 is SGHKS and CDR2 YYEKEE (reference sequence). V was trimmed by 0 bases and J by 5 bases, leaving 17 bases between them. The CDR3 totals 16 residues. Written as DNA, the CDR3 is TGTGCCAGCAGCTTGGTCCTTATTACAGGGCTCGAGACCCAGTACTTC. Translated: CASSLVLITGLETQYF.

This clonotype was picked up a small number of times. This chain joins TRBV11-2 and TRBJ2-7; the match to TRBD2 covers 13 bases. The CDR3 spans 18 residues. V gave up 5 bases and J gave up 4 bases; unmatched junction bases: 14. The germline gives CDR1 SGHAT, CDR2 FQNNGV. CDR3 DNA sequence: TGTGCCAGCAGCCCGGACGCGGAACTAGCGGGGGGGGAATACGAGCAGTACTTC. Its protein product is CASSPDAELAGGEYEQYF.

The genes are TRBV4-2 and TRBJ2-3; 7 nucleotides agree with TRBD1. With V trimmed by 4 bases and J by 2 bases, 6 bases remained unmatched. The length of the CDR3 is 15 residues. Germline assignment: CDR1 LGHNA and CDR2 YNFKEQ. The CDR3 spells CASSPRDSVTDTQYF. Here the CDR3 DNA reads TGTGCCAGCAGCCCCCGGGACAGTGTCACAGATACGCAGTATTTT.

This chain uses TRBV6-2 or TRBV6-3 with TRBJ2-6, with a tentative D call TRBD2 (5 bases). The V and J ends lost 6 bases and 3 bases respectively, with 18 bases between them. CDR1 and CDR2 from the germline V gene are MNHEY and SVGEGT. CDR3 length: 17 amino acids. CDR3 in amino acids: CASSWDRDLIGANVLTF. CDR3 in DNA: TGTGCCAGCAGCTGGGATCGGGATCTTATTGGGGCCAACGTCCTGACTTTC.

This clonotype was found a few times. The gene calls are TRBV28 and TRBJ2-1, with D perhaps given as TRBD1 or TRBD2 (6 bases each). Germline V gene sequence: CDR1 MDHEN, CDR2 SYDVKM. The CDR3 contains 13 residues. Trimming took off 6 bases at V and 6 bases at J, with 12 bases between the two ends. CDR3 amino acids: CASREGHLNEQFF. The DNA for the CDR3 is TGTGCCAGCAGGGAGGGACATCTCAATGAGCAGTTCTTC.

The chain employs TRBV24-1 and TRBJ1-1; no definite D call. The CDR3 consists of 13 residues. V was shortened by 5 bases and J by 4 bases, with 10 bases between the two germline ends. Germline V gene data show CDR1 as KGHDR and CDR2 as SFDVKD. This chain's CDR3 is CATSVGWGTEAFF. CDR3 DNA sequence: TGTGCCACCAGTGTCGGGTGGGGCACTGAAGCTTTCTTT.

A few counts support this clonotype. The chain is built from TRBV5-1 and TRBJ2-1, with 7 bases matching TRBD1. V was pared by 6 bases and J by 13 bases, with 7 bases of the junction left unmatched. The CDR3 sequence is 11 residues long. CDR1 SGHRS and CDR2 YFSETQ come from the germline V gene. The CDR3 DNA reads TGCGCCAGCACCTCCGACAGGGCCCAGTTCTTC. Translated, it gives CASTSDRAQFF.

In this sample, this clonotype turned up many times. This chain connects TRBV20-1 to TRBJ1-1, with D unresolved. Germline loops: CDR1 DFQATT, CDR2 SNEGSKA (reference sequence). This CDR3 has 13 amino acids. CDR3 amino acids: CSAQMYRNTEAFF. DNA for the CDR3: TGCAGCGCCCAGATGTACAGGAACACTGAAGCTTTCTTT.

This clonotype was seen only a few times. The chain carries TRBV7-6 and TRBJ2-5; 9 positions match TRBD2. J was trimmed by 5 bases and V by 5 bases; bases with no gene match: 6. Germline V gene data show CDR1 as SGHVS and CDR2 as FNYEAQ. This CDR3 comprises 14 residues. The CDR3 DNA reads as TGTGCCAGCAGCACGGGACTAGCCCTGGAGACCCAGTACTTC. Translation gives CASSTGLALETQYF.

This clonotype occurred many times. V and J are TRBV3-1 and TRBJ2-7; D remains ambiguous. Germline-derived CDR1 and CDR2 are LGHDT and YNNKEL (reference sequence). The V gene lost 1 base and the J gene lost 3 bases, with 1 base spanning the gap. This CDR3 has 11 residues. This chain's CDR3 is CASSQVYEQYF. The CDR3 coding sequence is TGTGCCAGCAGCCAAGTCTACGAGCAGTACTTC.

This chain connects TRBV5-1 to TRBJ2-7; D possibly corresponds to TRBD2 (5 bases). Germline CDR1 SGHRS, CDR2 YFSETQ. The CDR3 length is 14 residues. Trimming removed 2 bases at V and 2 bases at J, with 11 bases between. The CDR3 spells CASSFGIPTYEQYF. In DNA, the CDR3 is TGCGCCAGCAGCTTCGGGATCCCCACCTACGAGCAGTACTTC. Filled out from reference TRBV5-1 and TRBJ2-7, the complete variable domain reads KAGVTQTPRYLIKTRGQQVTLSCSPISGHRSVSWYQQTPGQGLQFLFEYFSETQRNKGNFPGRFSGRQFSNSRSEMNVSTLELGDSALYLCASSFGIPTYEQYFGPGTRLTVT.

This clonotype was counted at least ten times. The chain combines TRBV7-2 with TRBJ2-5; possible D gene TRBD1, 5 bases. Trimming removed 2 bases from V and 2 bases from J, with 18 bases in between. The germline V gene encodes CDR1 SGHTA and CDR2 FQGNSA. The CDR3 is made up of 17 amino acids. The CDR3 sequence: CASSLTQLTDGQETQYF. CDR3 DNA sequence: TGTGCCAGCAGCTTAACGCAGTTGACAGATGGTCAAGAGACCCAGTACTTC.

Ten or more counts support this clonotype. This sequence joins TRBV5-5 and TRBJ1-1, with D uncertain. V lost 0 bases to trimming and J lost 13 bases, with 13 bases between them. Germline V lookup: CDR1 SGHKS, CDR2 YYEKEE (reference sequence). This CDR3 has 12 residues. The CDR3 DNA sequence: TGTGCCAGCAGCTTGGGGAGACTGGAGGATTTCTTT. Protein product: CASSLGRLEDFF.

The chain has TRBV27 and TRBJ2-1, with D unclear. The CDR3 has 15 residues. Germline V lookup: CDR1 MNHEY, CDR2 SMNVEV (reference sequence). V was pared by 5 bases and J by 0 bases, with 11 bases between. The CDR3: CASSPAVSSYNEQFF. CDR3 DNA: TGTGCCAGCAGTCCCGCGGTGAGCTCCTACAATGAGCAGTTCTTC.

The genes are TRBV12-3 or TRBV12-4 and TRBJ1-1; D is perhaps TRBD1 (6 bases). Trimming removed 3 bases at V and 1 base at J, with 15 bases between. This CDR3 is 16 amino acids long. The CDR3 DNA is TGTGCCAGCAGTTTGTGGGACATAACTCCGAACACTGAAGCTTTCTTT. Amino acid sequence: CASSLWDITPNTEAFF.

This clonotype was counted a few times. At one end, the junction sequence differs from germline, possibly due to a read error. The V and J genes are TRBV12-3 or TRBV12-4 and TRBJ2-7; D may be TRBD2 (6 bases). The CDR3 totals 15 residues. The CDR3 is CANSKGLTETYEQYF. The CDR3 DNA sequence: TGTGCCAACAGTAAGGGACTCACCGAAACCTACGAGCAGTACTTC.

In its sample, this clonotype was seen a few times. This chain uses TRBV3-1 with TRBJ2-2; D is unresolved. This CDR3 region has 12 residues. Trimming shortened V by 1 base and J by 8 bases, and 5 bases separated the two germline ends. Germline V CDR1 and CDR2: LGHDT, YNNKEL (reference sequence). In DNA form, the CDR3 reads TGTGCCAGCAGCCAAGTTATGGGGGAGCTGTTTTTT. Translating gives CASSQVMGELFF.

This clonotype was seen repeatedly, ten times or more. V gene TRBV18 combines with J gene TRBJ1-1; D is possibly TRBD1 (5 bases). Germline CDR1 is KGHSH and CDR2 is LQKENI. CDR3 size: 14 residues. Deletions cut 3 bases from V and 3 bases from J, with 11 bases between. The CDR3 DNA is TGTGCCAGCTCACCGGTGCGGGGGTACACTGAAGCTTTCTTT. Its translation is CASSPVRGYTEAFF.

This clonotype turned up a few times. This rearrangement joins TRBV7-9 to TRBJ2-2, with 8 bases matching TRBD1. The trim removed 5 bases at V and 6 bases at J, leaving 5 bases unmatched. The CDR3 length is 14 residues. Germline V gene lookup returns CDR1 SEHNR and CDR2 FQNEAQ (reference sequence). The CDR3, as DNA: TGTGCCAGCAGCCCAACGGACAGGGCCGGGGAGCTGTTTTTT. Amino acid sequence: CASSPTDRAGELFF. Using reference TRBV7-9 and TRBJ2-2 for the parts outside the CDR3, the full variable domain is DTGVSQNPRHKITKRGQNVTFRCDPISEHNRLYWYRQTLGQGPEFLTYFQNEAQLEKSRLLSDRFSAERPKGSFSTLEIQRTEQGDSAMYLCASSPTDRAGELFFGEGSRLTVL.

This clonotype was observed a few times. The chain links TRBV12-3 or TRBV12-4 to TRBJ2-7; 14 positions agree with TRBD2. Trimming removed 6 bases from V and 7 bases from J; junction bases left unmatched: 8. This CDR3 region has 15 residues. Here the CDR3 DNA reads TGTGCCAGCAGCGACGGGACTAGCGGGAGTAGGGAGCAGTACTTC. Amino acid sequence: CASSDGTSGSREQYF.